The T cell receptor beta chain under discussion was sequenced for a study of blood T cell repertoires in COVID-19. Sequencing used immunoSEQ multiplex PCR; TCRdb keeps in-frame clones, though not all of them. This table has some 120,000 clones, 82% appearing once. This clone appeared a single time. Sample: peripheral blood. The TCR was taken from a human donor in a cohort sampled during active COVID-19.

The CDR3 DNA reads TGTGCCAGCAGTCCCCTCGGGGGTTCCACCTACGAGCAGTACTTC. Protein sequence: CASSPLGGSTYEQYF. The chain has TRBV28 and TRBJ2-7; tentatively, D is TRBD2 (6 bases). The CDR3 spans 15 residues. Germline V gene sequence: CDR1 MDHEN, CDR2 SYDVKM. The germline V and J ends were trimmed by 5 bases and 2 bases, with 16 bases remaining between them.